Listed below are T cell receptor beta chains from one sample, sequenced in a study of T cells in Graves' hyperthyroidism and ophthalmopathy. TCRdb fed the multiplex PCR reads into MiXCR, producing one record per CDR3 protein. The repertoire holds some 700,000 distinct CDR3 sequences, with roughly 17% as singletons. Sequenced material: blood. The receptors come from a man over 45 with Graves' hyperthyroidism. The CDR3 runs from the conserved cysteine through the conserved F or W. A D gene is named only where the DNA matches it firmly. Some rows have no size entry. The others give once, few or many, or a class for an expanded clone.

cdr3_length,d_call,v_call,j_call,clone_size,cdr3_aa,cdr3_nt
14,TRBD1,TRBV30,TRBJ1-2,many,CAWSRGQGADGYTF,TGTGCCTGGAGCAGGGGACAGGGGGCTGATGGCTACACCTTC
14,.,TRBV5-1,TRBJ1-1,many,CASSSGLMNTEAFF,TGCGCCAGCAGCTCAGGGCTTATGAACACTGAAGCTTTCTTT
14,TRBD1,TRBV10-1,TRBJ1-1,many,CASSESTGVTEAFF,TGCGCCAGCAGTGAGAGCACAGGGGTCACTGAAGCTTTCTTT
15,TRBD2,TRBV6-2/TRBV6-3,TRBJ2-5,few,CASSPGGGIQETQYF,TGTGCCAGCAGTCCGGGAGGGGGAATCCAAGAGACCCAGTACTTC
15,.,TRBV12-3/TRBV12-4,TRBJ2-3,many,CASYPSQGYPDTQYF,TGTGCCAGCTACCCCTCGCAGGGTTATCCAGATACGCAGTATTTT
15,TRBD2,TRBV27,TRBJ2-1,many,CASSLWVAGDNEQFF,TGTGCCAGCAGTTTATGGGTAGCGGGAGATAATGAGCAGTTCTTC
12,.,TRBV10-3,TRBJ2-1,many,CAISESTGEQFF,TGTGCCATCAGTGAGTCGACTGGTGAGCAGTTCTTC
16,.,TRBV28,TRBJ2-1,.,CASSLFQGSSYNEQFF,TGTGCCAGCAGTTTATTCCAGGGATCTTCCTACAATGAGCAGTTCTTC
15,TRBD2,TRBV7-3,TRBJ2-2,few,CASSQLAGAGGELFF,TGTGCCAGCAGCCAACTAGCGGGAGCGGGCGGGGAGCTGTTTTTT
12,.,TRBV24-1,TRBJ2-1,few,CATLGTFGEQFF,TGTGCCACCTTGGGGACTTTCGGTGAGCAGTTCTTC
17,.,TRBV28,TRBJ2-1,.,CARSSARAGSSYDEQFF,TGTGCCAGAAGTTCGGCCCGGGCGGGGAGCTCCTACGATGAGCAGTTCTTC
14,.,TRBV28,TRBJ1-3,.,CATNDRSSGNTIYF,TGTGCCACCAACGACAGGAGCTCTGGAAACACCATATATTTT
13,.,TRBV28,TRBJ1-4,many,CASSRVTNEKLFF,TGTGCCAGCAGTAGGGTAACTAATGAAAAACTGTTTTTT
13,.,TRBV19,TRBJ2-2,many,CASSKDLVRELFF,TGTGCCAGTAGTAAAGATCTTGTCCGGGAGCTGTTTTTT
16,.,TRBV14,TRBJ2-3,.,CASSLKQGGLTDTQYF,TGTGCCAGCAGCCTAAAACAGGGGGGGCTCACAGATACGCAGTATTTT
15,TRBD2,TRBV6-2/TRBV6-3,TRBJ2-1,.,CASSYSPSGRGEQFF,TGTGCCAGCAGTTACTCGCCTAGCGGGAGAGGTGAGCAGTTCTTC
16,.,TRBV2,TRBJ2-1,many,CASSKKTVSSYNEQFF,TGTGCCAGCAGTAAAAAGACAGTTAGCTCCTACAATGAGCAGTTCTTC
15,TRBD1,TRBV6-1,TRBJ2-7,few,CASRNRDRATYEQYF,TGTGCCAGCAGAAACCGGGACAGAGCTACCTACGAGCAGTACTTC
14,TRBD1,TRBV20-1,TRBJ2-1,many,CSVPGQGDHNEQFF,TGCAGTGTTCCGGGACAGGGAGATCACAATGAGCAGTTCTTC
12,.,TRBV10-3,TRBJ2-5,.,CAISERAETQYF,TGTGCCATCAGTGAGAGGGCGGAGACCCAGTACTTC
14,TRBD1,TRBV2,TRBJ1-1,.,CASRGDRGKTEAFF,TGTGCCAGCAGGGGGGACAGGGGCAAAACTGAAGCTTTCTTT
15,TRBD1,TRBV6-2/TRBV6-3,TRBJ2-1,many,CASRNHGQGGNEQFF,TGTGCCAGCAGGAATCACGGACAGGGAGGTAATGAGCAGTTCTTC
12,.,TRBV19,TRBJ2-7,few,CASSSPRNEQYF,TGTGCCAGTAGTTCGCCCCGGAACGAGCAGTACTTC
15,.,TRBV19,TRBJ1-5,few,CASSRLGTSNQPQHF,TGTGCCAGTAGTAGACTGGGGACCTCTAATCAGCCCCAGCATTTT
18,TRBD2,TRBV7-9,TRBJ2-3,few,CASSPPLPSGRDTDTQYF,TGTGCCAGCAGCCCACCCCTCCCTAGCGGGAGAGACACAGATACGCAGTATTTT
18,TRBD1,TRBV18,TRBJ1-1,many,CASSPLSFRRDRDTEAFF,TGTGCCAGCTCACCACTTTCGTTTAGGCGGGACAGGGACACTGAAGCTTTCTTT
14,.,TRBV18,TRBJ2-1,.,CASSPGAADNEQFF,TGTGCCAGCTCACCTGGGGCAGCCGACAATGAGCAGTTCTTC
13,.,TRBV11-2,TRBJ2-1,many,CASSPRYYNEQFF,TGTGCCAGCAGCCCACGGTACTACAATGAGCAGTTCTTC
13,.,TRBV5-1,TRBJ1-2,.,CASSLDAAFGYTF,TGCGCCAGCAGCTTGGATGCGGCTTTCGGCTACACCTTC
11,.,TRBV20-1,TRBJ1-2,few,CSAGANYGYTF,TGCAGTGCTGGGGCTAACTATGGCTACACCTTC
15,TRBD1,TRBV11-2,TRBJ2-1,many,CASSRRDRSYNEQFF,TGTGCCAGCAGCCGTCGGGACAGGTCCTACAATGAGCAGTTCTTC
11,TRBD2,TRBV29-1,TRBJ2-7,.,CSVVSGGEQYF,TGCAGCGTTGTATCCGGGGGGGAGCAGTACTTC
12,.,TRBV20-1,TRBJ2-5,many,CSAVRGLETQYF,TGCAGTGCGGTTCGAGGGTTGGAGACCCAGTACTTC
15,TRBD1,TRBV5-6,TRBJ1-6,few,CASTTGTDVPSPLHF,TGTGCCAGCACAACCGGGACAGACGTTCCTTCACCCCTCCACTTT
13,.,TRBV13,TRBJ2-4,few,CASSLPGEHIQYF,TGTGCCAGCAGCTTACCCGGAGAACACATTCAGTACTTC
15,.,TRBV7-9,TRBJ2-3,.,CASSLALVAADTQYF,TGTGCCAGCAGCTTAGCGCTGGTAGCGGCAGATACGCAGTATTTT
16,.,TRBV6-1,TRBJ1-4,many,CASSYFLSLANEKLFF,TGTGCCAGCAGTTATTTCTTGTCCCTCGCTAATGAAAAACTGTTTTTT
12,.,TRBV12-3/TRBV12-4,TRBJ1-3,many,CASSYSGNTIYF,TGTGCCAGCAGCTACTCTGGAAACACCATATATTTT
14,.,TRBV27,TRBJ2-1,.,CASKFSPGINEQFF,TGTGCCAGCAAATTCTCTCCAGGAATCAATGAGCAGTTCTTC
15,.,TRBV6-5,TRBJ1-2,few,CASSYSGGQGRGYTF,TGTGCCAGCAGTTACAGCGGGGGGCAGGGTCGTGGCTACACCTTC
13,TRBD1,TRBV27,TRBJ2-1,few,CASSSGGLTEQFF,TGTGCCAGCAGCTCAGGGGGCCTAACTGAGCAGTTCTTC
13,.,TRBV7-3,TRBJ1-1,many,CASSSLSRAEAFF,TGTGCCAGCAGCTCCTTGTCTCGGGCCGAAGCTTTCTTT
15,TRBD2,TRBV12-3/TRBV12-4,TRBJ2-2,.,CASSLIGEGTGELFF,TGTGCCAGCAGTTTGATAGGGGAGGGTACCGGGGAGCTGTTTTTT
16,.,TRBV5-1,TRBJ1-4,few,CASSLMGVATNEKLFF,TGCGCCAGCAGCCTCATGGGCGTTGCGACTAATGAAAAACTGTTTTTT
18,TRBD2,TRBV28,TRBJ2-1,many,CASTTTPFTSGAGDEQFF,TGTGCCAGCACCACTACCCCCTTCACTAGCGGGGCTGGCGATGAGCAGTTCTTC
15,.,TRBV6-2/TRBV6-3,TRBJ2-7,.,CASRPTRDTTYEQYF,TGTGCCAGCAGACCCACCCGGGACACCACATACGAGCAGTACTTC
14,.,TRBV28,TRBJ2-2,many,CASSLTLDPGELFF,TGTGCCAGCAGTTTAACCCTAGATCCCGGGGAGCTGTTTTTT
14,TRBD2,TRBV2,TRBJ2-5,many,CASSWGAGRETQYF,TGTGCCAGCAGCTGGGGAGCGGGGAGGGAGACCCAGTACTTC
19,TRBD2,TRBV12-3/TRBV12-4,TRBJ2-1,many,CASSPLPGSRTSGGNEQFF,TGTGCCAGCAGCCCACTGCCGGGTAGCAGGACTAGCGGGGGAAATGAGCAGTTCTTC
16,.,TRBV5-8,TRBJ1-1,.,CASIKFTGTSNTEAFF,TGTGCCAGCATCAAATTTACCGGGACATCGAACACTGAAGCTTTCTTT
16,TRBD1,TRBV28,TRBJ1-4,few,CASSFSQQGAYEKLFF,TGTGCCAGCAGTTTTTCCCAACAGGGGGCCTACGAAAAACTGTTTTTT
15,.,TRBV27,TRBJ1-4,many,CASSLSAGWDEKLFF,TGTGCCAGCAGTTTGTCGGCGGGTTGGGATGAAAAACTGTTTTTT
16,.,TRBV2,TRBJ1-3,many,CASSARVLSSGNTIYF,TGTGCCAGCAGTGCCAGGGTCCTTAGCTCTGGAAACACCATATATTTT
15,TRBD1,TRBV6-1,TRBJ1-2,many,CASSTTGTGIYGYTF,TGTGCCAGCAGTACTACCGGGACAGGGATCTATGGCTACACCTTC
18,TRBD2,TRBV7-6,TRBJ2-1,few,CASSLDRWREVAYNEQFF,TGTGCCAGCAGCTTAGATCGCTGGCGGGAGGTCGCCTACAATGAGCAGTTCTTC
13,.,TRBV7-2,TRBJ2-1,many,CASSRGRNNEQFF,TGTGCCAGCAGCCGGGGGCGAAACAATGAGCAGTTCTTC
14,TRBD1,TRBV27,TRBJ2-7,many,CASSGDRGRYEQYF,TGTGCCAGCAGTGGGGACAGGGGAAGGTACGAGCAGTACTTC
14,TRBD1,TRBV30,TRBJ2-5,many,CAWRRQGLERTQYF,TGTGCCTGGCGAAGACAGGGATTGGAAAGAACCCAGTACTTC
13,.,TRBV20-1,TRBJ2-5,few,CSAALTGLAAQYF,TGCAGTGCCGCCTTAACAGGACTGGCGGCCCAGTACTTC
13,.,TRBV19,TRBJ1-5,.,CASSRQGMPPQHF,TGTGCCAGTAGTCGGCAGGGGATGCCGCCCCAGCATTTT